The TCR beta chain described here comes from a study of beta chain features in type 1 diabetes. Sequencing targeted expressed TCRB transcripts, as all isolated RNA had been reverse transcribed. Method: immunoSEQ multiplex PCR; TCRdb's copy keeps in-frame clones and lacks some. The data show 900,000 or so clones, with around a sixth seen just once and 0.02% to 0.03% held by the top ten. The CDR3 length is 16 residues. Trimming removed 3 bases from V and 7 bases from J, with 22 bases in between. Germline CDR1 and CDR2: SGHDT and YYEEEE. The chain combines TRBV5-6 with TRBJ1-1, with D unresolved. This TCR came from a young woman in good health. The material sequenced was naive CD4+ T cells from blood. In nucleotides, the CDR3 is TGTGCCAGCAGCTCGCGGGGTGGAACCTTTTATGGTGAAGCTTTCTTT. Its protein is CASSSRGGTFYGEAFF. Full variable domain (missing parts from reference TRBV5-6 and TRBJ1-1): DAGVTQSPTHLIKTRGQQVTLRCSPKSGHDTVSWYQQALGQGPQFIFQYYEEEERQRGNFPDRFSGHQFPNYSSELNVNALLLGDSALYLCASSSRGGTFYGEAFFGQGTRLTVV.